Given below is one T cell receptor (beta chain) in context. The data originate from a study of blood T cell repertoires in COVID-19. For the study at large: From the United States, Italy and Spain came samples of acute and convalescent COVID-19. Sources were T cells, B-cell-depleted T cells, or PBMCs; the material itself was cDNA or gDNA.

The CDR3 covers 12 residues. V lost 10 bases and J lost 8, with 17 bases in between. CDR1 is LNHDA, CDR2 SQIVND, per germline (reference sequence). Methods used by the authors: Reference gene primer amplification in the assay estimated nucleated cell counts. The data were produced by immunoSEQ multiplex PCR, yet TCRdb's version contains in-frame clones alone and is incomplete. The V and J calls and the clone size are those of that table, but D and trimming were determined from the DNA. Of approximately 220,000 clones in the sample, 80% are singletons; the top ten hold less than 8%. This sequence joins TRBV19 and TRBJ1-2; maybe TRBD1 (5 bases). The specimen was PBMCs or T cells enriched from blood (not recorded which). The clonotype was recovered from a woman aged 40-49 years with acute COVID-19. The CDR3 sequence is CAIYGGAGGYTF. CDR3 DNA sequence: TGTGCCATCTACGGAGGGGCGGGAGGCTACACCTTC.